Here is one TCR beta chain with its context. This sample is part of a study of T cells after somatic rescue of genetic block. Profiling relied on immunoSEQ multiplex PCR, and the TCRdb table lists in-frame clones only, not all of them. The sample lists 55,000 to 75,000 clones; approximately 90% were seen once. Source material: peripheral blood mononuclear cells (PBMCs). The clonotype originates from a man in his forties.

The chain's CDR3 is CASSYSEGIQYF. DNA of the CDR3: TGTGCCAGCAGTTACTCGGAGGGAATCCAGTACTTC. This chain links TRBV6-5 with TRBJ2-5; possible D gene TRBD2, 6 bases. The length of the CDR3 is 12 residues. V was cut by 0 bases and J by 10 bases, with 9 bases left in between. CDR1 is MNHEY and CDR2 is SVGAGI in the germline V gene.